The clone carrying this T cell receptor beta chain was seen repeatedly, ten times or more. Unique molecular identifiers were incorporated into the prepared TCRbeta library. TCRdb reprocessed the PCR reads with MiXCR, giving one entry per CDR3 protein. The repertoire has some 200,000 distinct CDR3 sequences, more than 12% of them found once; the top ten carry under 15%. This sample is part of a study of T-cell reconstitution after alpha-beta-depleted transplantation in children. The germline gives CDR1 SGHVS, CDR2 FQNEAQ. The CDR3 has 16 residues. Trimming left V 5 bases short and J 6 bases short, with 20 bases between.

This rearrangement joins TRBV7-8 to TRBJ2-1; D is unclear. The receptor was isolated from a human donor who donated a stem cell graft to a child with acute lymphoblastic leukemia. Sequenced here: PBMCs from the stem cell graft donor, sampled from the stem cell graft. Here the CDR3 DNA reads TGTGCCAGCAGCCCCCCTTTGAGAATTGGCGGCAATGAGCAGTTCTTC. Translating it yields CASSPPLRIGGNEQFF. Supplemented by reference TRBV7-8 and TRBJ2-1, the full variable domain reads GAGVSQSPRYKVAKRGQDVALRCDPISGHVSLFWYQQALGQGPEFLTYFQNEAQLDKSGLPSDRFFAERPEGSVSTLKIQRTQQEDSAVYLCASSPPLRIGGNEQFFGPGTRLTVL.